The rows below give T cell receptor beta chains drawn from one sample of a study of CD8+CD57+ T cells in acquired aplastic anemia. MiXCR was run by TCRdb on the reads, yielding one entry per CDR3 protein. The sample carries some 220,000 distinct CDR3 sequences, around 32% recorded once. The sample consisted of sorted CD4+, CD8+, or CD8+CD57+ T cells (not recorded which) from PBMCs. The receptors stem from a human donor in good health, serving as a control. Each CDR3 is given with its conserved first and last residue. D genes are given only for firm matches. Clone sizes are given selectively: once, few, many, or a class where the clone is expanded.

V gene	clone size	D gene	J gene	CDR3 protein	CDR3 DNA
TRBV13	many	.	TRBJ2-1	CASSLGGSAAANEQFF	TGTGCCAGCAGCTTAGGTGGGTCGGCGGCTGCGAATGAGCAGTTCTTC
TRBV30	.	TRBD1	TRBJ2-4	CAWGTGTENIQYF	TGTGCCTGGGGCACCGGGACAGAAAACATTCAGTACTTC
TRBV7-9	.	TRBD1	TRBJ2-7	CASSLRVQGARDEQYF	TGTGCCAGCAGCTTAAGGGTTCAGGGGGCGCGCGACGAGCAGTACTTC
TRBV20-1	many	.	TRBJ1-4	CSASVGTIVGEKLFF	TGCAGTGCTAGTGTAGGAACGATCGTGGGTGAAAAACTGTTTTTT
TRBV25-1	few	.	TRBJ2-1	CAICSALRTVNERFF	.
TRBV7-8	.	.	TRBJ2-5	CASSVVSETQYF	TGTGCCAGCAGCGTGGTTTCGGAGACCCAGTACTTC
TRBV7-9	many	TRBD1	TRBJ1-2	CASSSQPRGRYGYTF	TGTGCCAGCAGCTCCCAGCCCAGGGGGCGTTATGGCTACACCTTC
TRBV5-1	.	.	TRBJ2-2	CASTLTPGVAGELFF	TGCGCCAGCACCTTAACTCCAGGGGTGGCCGGGGAGCTGTTTTTT
TRBV19	many	.	TRBJ1-5	CASSMTGAGNQPQHF	TGTGCCAGTAGTATGACGGGGGCAGGGAATCAGCCCCAGCATTTT
TRBV10-1	once	TRBD1	TRBJ1-5	CASVSRDRATSNQPQHF	TGCGCCAGCGTGTCCCGGGACAGGGCGACGAGCAATCAGCCCCAGCATTTT
TRBV4-2	.	.	TRBJ1-4	CASSQDYGGKLFF	TGTGCCAGCAGCCAAGACTACGGCGGAAAACTGTTTTTT
TRBV2	many	TRBD1	TRBJ1-5	CASSRILRDRGLNQPQHF	TGTGCCAGCAGTCGCATACTCCGGGACAGGGGGCTCAATCAGCCCCAGCATTTT